The source of this T cell receptor beta chain is a study of cytomegalovirus exposure and HLA in healthy donors. Study-level background: Tens of millions of unique TCR sequences came from HLA-typed donors in an early release. Whole-study results and caveats: Cytomegalovirus-associated status was assigned to 164 TCR beta chains.

Germline trimming cut 1 base from V and 1 base from J; bases unmatched to any gene: 4. The CDR3 length is 15 residues. Germline V gives CDR1 MNHEY, CDR2 SMNVEV (reference sequence). This cohort consisted of healthy bone marrow donors. Donors were ostensibly healthy at sampling, although undocumented immune exposures were probable. The PCR contained 60 Vbeta and 13 Jbeta primers. Sequenced by immunoSEQ multiplex PCR; TCRdb stores in-frame clones only, minus some. The sample lists about 190,000 clones; more than 75% were seen once. About this clone itself: Its antigen remains unknown.

The source of this sequence is a woman in her forties or fifties in good health and CMV-seronegative. Specimen: PBMCs. The chain has TRBV27 and TRBJ2-7; 7 bases line up with TRBD1. CDR3 amino acids: CASSLFGDRSYEQYF. CDR3 nucleotide sequence: TGTGCCAGCAGTTTATTTGGGGACAGATCCTACGAGCAGTACTTC.